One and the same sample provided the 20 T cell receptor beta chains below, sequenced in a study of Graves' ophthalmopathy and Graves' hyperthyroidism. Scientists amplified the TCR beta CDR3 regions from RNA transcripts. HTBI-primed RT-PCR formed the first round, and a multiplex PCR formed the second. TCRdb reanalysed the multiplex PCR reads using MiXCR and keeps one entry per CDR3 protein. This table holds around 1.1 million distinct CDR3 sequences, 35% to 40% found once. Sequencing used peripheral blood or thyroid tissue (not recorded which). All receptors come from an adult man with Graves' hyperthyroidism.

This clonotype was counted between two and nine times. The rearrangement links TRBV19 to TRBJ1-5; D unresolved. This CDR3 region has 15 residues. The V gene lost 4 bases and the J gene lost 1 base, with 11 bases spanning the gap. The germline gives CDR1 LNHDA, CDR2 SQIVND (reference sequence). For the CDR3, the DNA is TGTGCCAGTAGTACCCCCCCCAGAAGCAATCAGCCCCAGCATTTT. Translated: CASSTPPRSNQPQHF.

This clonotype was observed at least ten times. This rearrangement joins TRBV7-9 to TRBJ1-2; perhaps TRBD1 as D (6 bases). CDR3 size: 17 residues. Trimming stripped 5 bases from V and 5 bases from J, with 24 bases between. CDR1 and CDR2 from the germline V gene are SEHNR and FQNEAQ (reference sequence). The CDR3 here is CASSPSPHVDRLYGYTF. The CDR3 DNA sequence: TGTGCCAGCAGCCCTAGCCCCCACGTGGACAGACTATATGGCTACACCTTC. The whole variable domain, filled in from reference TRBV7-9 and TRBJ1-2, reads DTGVSQNPRHKITKRGQNVTFRCDPISEHNRLYWYRQTLGQGPEFLTYFQNEAQLEKSRLLSDRFSAERPKGSFSTLEIQRTEQGDSAMYLCASSPSPHVDRLYGYTFGSGTRLTVV.

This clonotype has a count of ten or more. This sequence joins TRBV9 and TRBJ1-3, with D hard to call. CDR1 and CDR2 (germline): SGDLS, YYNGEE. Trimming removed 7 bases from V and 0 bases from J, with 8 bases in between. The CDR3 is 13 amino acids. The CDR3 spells CASGLNSGNTIYF. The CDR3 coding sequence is TGTGCCAGCGGTCTGAACTCTGGAAACACCATATATTTT.

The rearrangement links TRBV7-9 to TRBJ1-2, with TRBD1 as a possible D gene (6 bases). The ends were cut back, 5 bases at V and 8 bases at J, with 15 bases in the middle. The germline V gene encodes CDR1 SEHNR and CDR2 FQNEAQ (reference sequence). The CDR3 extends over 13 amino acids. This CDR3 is CASSESKGEGYTF. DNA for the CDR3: TGTGCCAGCAGCGAGTCGAAGGGGGAAGGCTACACCTTC.

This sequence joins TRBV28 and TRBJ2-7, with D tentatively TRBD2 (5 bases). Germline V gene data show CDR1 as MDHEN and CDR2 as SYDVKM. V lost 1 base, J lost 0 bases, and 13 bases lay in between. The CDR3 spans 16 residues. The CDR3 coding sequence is TGTGCCAGCAGTTTATCATACCGGGGTGACTCCTACGAGCAGTACTTC. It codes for CASSLSYRGDSYEQYF.

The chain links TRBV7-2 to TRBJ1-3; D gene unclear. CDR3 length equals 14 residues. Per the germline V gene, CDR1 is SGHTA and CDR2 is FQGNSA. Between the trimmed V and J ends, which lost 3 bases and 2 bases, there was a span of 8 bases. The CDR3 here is CASSFFTTGNTIYF. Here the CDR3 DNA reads TGTGCCAGCAGCTTTTTTACAACTGGAAACACCATATATTTT.

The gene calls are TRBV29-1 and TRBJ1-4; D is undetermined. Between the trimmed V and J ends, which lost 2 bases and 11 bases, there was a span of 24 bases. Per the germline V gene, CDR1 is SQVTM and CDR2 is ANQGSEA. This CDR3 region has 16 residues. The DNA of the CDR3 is TGCAGCGTTGAACCGGGCCTCGCCCCCTACGGAGATAAACTGTTTTTT. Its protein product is CSVEPGLAPYGDKLFF. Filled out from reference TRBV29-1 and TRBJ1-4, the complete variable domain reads SAVISQKPSRDICQRGTSLTIQCQVDSQVTMMFWYRQQPGQSLTLIATANQGSEATYESGFVIDKFPISRPNLTFSTLTVSNMSPEDSSIYLCSVEPGLAPYGDKLFFGSGTQLSVL.

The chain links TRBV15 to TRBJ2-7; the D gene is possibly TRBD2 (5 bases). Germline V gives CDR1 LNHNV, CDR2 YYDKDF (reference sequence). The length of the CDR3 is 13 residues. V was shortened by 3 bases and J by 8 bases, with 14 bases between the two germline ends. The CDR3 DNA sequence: TGTGCCACCAGCAGGGTTGGGGAGCCCCAGCAGTACTTC. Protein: CATSRVGEPQQYF.

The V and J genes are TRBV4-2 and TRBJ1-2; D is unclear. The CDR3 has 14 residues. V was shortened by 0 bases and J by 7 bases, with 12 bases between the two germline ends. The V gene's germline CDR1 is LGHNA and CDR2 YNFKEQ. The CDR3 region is CASSQDYGLGGYTF. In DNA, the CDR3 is TGTGCCAGCAGCCAAGATTACGGGCTGGGTGGCTACACCTTC.

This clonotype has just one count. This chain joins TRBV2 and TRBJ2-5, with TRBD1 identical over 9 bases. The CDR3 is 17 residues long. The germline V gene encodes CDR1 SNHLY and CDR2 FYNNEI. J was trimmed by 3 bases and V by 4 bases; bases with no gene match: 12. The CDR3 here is CASSGQGDLRPEETQYF. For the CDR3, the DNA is TGTGCCAGCAGTGGACAGGGGGATCTCCGCCCAGAAGAGACCCAGTACTTC.

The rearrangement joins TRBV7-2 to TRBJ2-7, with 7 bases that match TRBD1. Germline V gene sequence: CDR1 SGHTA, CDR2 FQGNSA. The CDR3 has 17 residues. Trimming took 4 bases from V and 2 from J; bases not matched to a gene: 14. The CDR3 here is CASSSSSTGQFTYEQYF. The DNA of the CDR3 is TGTGCCAGCAGCTCGTCTAGCACGGGACAGTTTACCTACGAGCAGTACTTC.

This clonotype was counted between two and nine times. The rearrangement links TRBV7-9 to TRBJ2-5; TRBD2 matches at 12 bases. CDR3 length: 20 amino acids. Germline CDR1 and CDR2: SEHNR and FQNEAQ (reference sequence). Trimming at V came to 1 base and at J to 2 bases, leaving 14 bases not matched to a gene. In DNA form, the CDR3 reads TGTGCCAGCAGCTTAGGACTAGCGGGGGCCAGACGTCCCCTTCAAGAGACCCAGTACTTC. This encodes CASSLGLAGARRPLQETQYF.

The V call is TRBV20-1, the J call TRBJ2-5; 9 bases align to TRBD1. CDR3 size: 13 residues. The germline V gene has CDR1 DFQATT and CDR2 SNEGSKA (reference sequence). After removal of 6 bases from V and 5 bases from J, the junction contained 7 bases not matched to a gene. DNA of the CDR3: TGCAGTGCCGACACAGGGGGCCAGGAGACCCAGTACTTC. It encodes CSADTGGQETQYF.

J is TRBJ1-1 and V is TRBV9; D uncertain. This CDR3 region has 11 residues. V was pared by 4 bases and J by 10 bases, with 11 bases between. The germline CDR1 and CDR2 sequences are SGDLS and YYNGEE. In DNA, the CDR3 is TGTGCCAGCAGCCCTAGTGGAGGAGCTTTCTTT. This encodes CASSPSGGAFF.

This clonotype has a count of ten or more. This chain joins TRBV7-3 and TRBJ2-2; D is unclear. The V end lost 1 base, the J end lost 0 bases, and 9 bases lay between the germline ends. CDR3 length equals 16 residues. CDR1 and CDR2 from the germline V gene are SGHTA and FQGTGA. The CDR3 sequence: CASSLIVGSNTGELFF. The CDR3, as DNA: TGTGCCAGCAGCTTAATTGTGGGTTCGAACACCGGGGAGCTGTTTTTT. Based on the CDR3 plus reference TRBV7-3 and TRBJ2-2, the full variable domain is GAGVSQTPSNKVTEKGKYVELRCDPISGHTALYWYRQSLGQGPEFLIYFQGTGAADDSGLPNDRFFAVRPEGSVSTLKIQRTERGDSAVYLCASSLIVGSNTGELFFGEGSRLTVL.

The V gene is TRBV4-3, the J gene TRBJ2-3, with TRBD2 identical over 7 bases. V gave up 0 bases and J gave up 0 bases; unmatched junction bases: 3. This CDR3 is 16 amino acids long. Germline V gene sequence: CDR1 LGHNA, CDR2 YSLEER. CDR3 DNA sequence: TGCGCCAGCAGCCAAGATCTAGCGGCAAGCACAGATACGCAGTATTTT. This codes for CASSQDLAASTDTQYF.

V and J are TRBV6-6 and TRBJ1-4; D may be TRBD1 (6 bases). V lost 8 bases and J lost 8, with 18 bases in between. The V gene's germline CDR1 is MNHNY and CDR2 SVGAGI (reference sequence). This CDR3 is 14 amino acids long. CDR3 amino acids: CASGQGSRGEKLFF. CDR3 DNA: TGTGCCAGCGGTCAGGGGTCGCGGGGGGAAAAACTGTTTTTT.

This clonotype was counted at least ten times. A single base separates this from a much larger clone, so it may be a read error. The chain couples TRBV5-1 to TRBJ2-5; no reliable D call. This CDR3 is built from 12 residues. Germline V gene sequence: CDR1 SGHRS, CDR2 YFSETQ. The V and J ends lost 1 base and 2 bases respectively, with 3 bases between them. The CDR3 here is CASSLKQETQYF. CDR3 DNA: TGCGCCAGCAGCTTGAAACAAGAGACCCAGTACTTC.

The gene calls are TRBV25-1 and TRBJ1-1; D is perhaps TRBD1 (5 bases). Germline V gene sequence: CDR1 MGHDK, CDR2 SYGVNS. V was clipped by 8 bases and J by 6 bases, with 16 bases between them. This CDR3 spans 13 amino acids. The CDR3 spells CASPPGTIAEAFF. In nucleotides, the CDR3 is TGTGCCAGCCCTCCCGGGACGATCGCTGAAGCTTTCTTT.

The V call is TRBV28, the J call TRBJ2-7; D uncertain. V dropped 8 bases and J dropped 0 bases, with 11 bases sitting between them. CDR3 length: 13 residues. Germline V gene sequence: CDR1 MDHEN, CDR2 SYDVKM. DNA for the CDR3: TGTGCCAGCGGCAGACCCAGCTCCTACGAGCAGTACTTC. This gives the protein CASGRPSSYEQYF.